This T cell receptor beta chain was found in a study of blood T cell repertoires in COVID-19. Study-wide background: Nucleic acid was either cDNA or gDNA, and it came from T cells, B-cell-depleted T cells, or PBMCs.

In germline, CDR1 is SGHDT, CDR2 YYEEEE. Trimming at V came to 5 bases and at J to 2 bases, leaving 8 bases not matched to a gene. The CDR3 sequence is 16 residues long. In the source study's methods: From reference gene primer amplification, estimates of nucleated cell counts were derived. Assay used: immunoSEQ multiplex PCR; TCRdb lists only in-frame clones, some missing. That table furnishes V, J and clone size, whereas the DNA furnished D and trimming. Here the sample spans over 100,000 clones, about 89% being singletons. This chain links TRBV5-6 with TRBJ1-1, with 11 bases that match TRBD1. The TCR was taken from a man aged 40-55 years with acute or convalescent COVID-19. Material for sequencing was peripheral blood. The DNA of the CDR3 is TGTGCCAGCAGGGACAGGGGGCTCGTAAGAAACACTGAAGCTTTCTTT. It specifies CASRDRGLVRNTEAFF.